This T cell receptor beta chain was observed in a study of graft-versus-host responses after intestinal transplantation. Across the whole study: Among the recipients, transplants were multivisceral, liver-intestinal, or isolated intestinal. Each recipient received anti-thymocyte globulin induction, then tacrolimus and steroids for two to three years.

The CDR3 runs 18 residues. Germline CDR1 reads SGHRS; CDR2 reads YFSETQ. Trimming removed 4 bases from V and 1 base from J; junction bases left unmatched: 11. Assay: immunoSEQ multiplex PCR; the TCRdb copy retains only in-frame clones and omits some. This sample yields approximately 4,600 clones, of which roughly a quarter are seen a single time; roughly 7.2% belongs to the top ten. The authors plated around 200,000 CFSE-labeled responder cells with around 200,000 irradiated, violet-dye-labeled stimulator cells. Material: alloreactive CD8+ T cells from a mixed lymphocyte reaction culture, obtained before intestinal transplant. The subset denotes: CFSE-low proliferating T cells sorted from approximately six-day pre-transplant mixed lymphocyte reaction (GvH or HvG direction). The TCR comes from a human patient who received an intestinal transplant. The genes are TRBV5-1 and TRBJ2-1; the match to TRBD2 covers 10 bases. CDR3 sequence reads: CASSPGLASLRSYNEQFF. As DNA, the CDR3 is TGCGCCAGCAGCCCGGGACTAGCGAGTTTGAGGTCCTACAATGAGCAGTTCTTC.